The next 31 T cell receptor beta chains were all read from a single sample in a study of blood T cell repertoires in COVID-19. Sequencing used immunoSEQ multiplex PCR; TCRdb keeps in-frame clones, though not all of them. The sample lists about 180,000 clones; roughly 84% were seen once. The sequenced material came from PBMCs or T cells enriched from blood (not recorded which). The source of these receptors is a man between 50 and 59 years old who had recovered from COVID-19.

The chain combines TRBV3-1 (or the pseudogene TRBV3-2) with TRBJ2-1, with 7 bases matching TRBD1. After removal of 1 base from V and 7 bases from J, the junction contained 7 bases not matched to a gene. The CDR3 loop spans 15 amino acids. Per germline, CDR1 LGHDT and CDR2 YNNKEL (reference sequence). The CDR3 protein is CASSQANRGVNEQFF. The DNA of the CDR3 is TGTGCCAGCAGCCAAGCAAACAGGGGAGTAAATGAGCAGTTCTTC.

The V call is TRBV19, the J call TRBJ2-1; TRBD2 agrees at 9 bases. V was pared by 3 bases and J by 6 bases, with 6 bases of the junction left unmatched. The CDR3 has 15 amino acids. Germline CDR1 and CDR2: LNHDA and SQIVND (reference sequence). As DNA, the CDR3 is TGTGCCAGTAGTATCGGCGGGGGGGCCCCCAATGAGCAGTTCTTC. Amino acid sequence: CASSIGGGAPNEQFF. Full variable domain (outside the CDR3, taken from reference TRBV19 and TRBJ2-1): DGGITQSPKYLFRKEGQNVTLSCEQNLNHDAMYWYRQDPGQGLRLIYYSQIVNDFQKGDIAEGYSVSREKKESFPLTVTSAQKNPTAFYLCASSIGGGAPNEQFFGPGTRLTVL.

The chain links TRBV19 to TRBJ1-4; tentatively, D is TRBD1 (6 bases). The CDR3 spans 13 residues. CDR1 is LNHDA and CDR2 is SQIVND in the germline V gene (reference sequence). Trimming removed 6 bases from V and 8 bases from J, with 13 bases in between. Written as DNA, the CDR3 is TGTGCCAGTAGCGAGATTCAGGGGGAAAAACTGTTTTTT. Protein product: CASSEIQGEKLFF.

The J gene is TRBJ2-1, the V gene TRBV19, with 11 bases identical to TRBD2. V lost 7 bases to trimming and J lost 5 bases; unmatched junction nucleotides: 7. Germline V gene data show CDR1 as LNHDA and CDR2 as SQIVND (reference sequence). The CDR3 sequence is 15 residues long. The CDR3 bases are TGTGCCAGTACCGACGGGACTAGCGGACACAATGAGCAGTTCTTC. Translating gives CASTDGTSGHNEQFF.

V is TRBV9 and J is TRBJ2-5; 15 nucleotides match TRBD2. CDR1 and CDR2 (germline): SGDLS, YYNGEE. This CDR3 region has 17 residues. The V and J ends lost 3 bases and 1 base, in that order; junction bases with no gene match: 4. The CDR3 DNA sequence: TGTGCCAGCAGCGAAGGGACTAGCGGGGGGACCCAAGAGACCCAGTACTTC. The encoded protein is CASSEGTSGGTQETQYF.

The gene calls are TRBV6-5 and TRBJ1-2; 7 bases line up with TRBD1. Looked up from germline, CDR1 is MNHEY and CDR2 is SVGAGI. The CDR3 loop spans 15 amino acids. V shed 7 bases, J shed 2 bases, and the junction held 10 bases outside the gene matches. Written as DNA, the CDR3 is TGTGCCAGCAACTCACCAAAGGGACAGAACTATGGCTACACCTTC. Protein: CASNSPKGQNYGYTF.

This chain's CDR3 is CASRPDRAWGSPLHF. As DNA, the CDR3 is TGTGCCAGCAGACCCGACAGGGCATGGGGATCACCCCTCCACTTT. V is TRBV6-5 and J is TRBJ1-6; 7 nucleotides agree with TRBD1. Trimming removed 6 bases from V and 10 bases from J; junction bases left unmatched: 12. The V gene's germline CDR1 is MNHEY and CDR2 SVGAGI. This CDR3 region has 15 residues.

The chain joins TRBV5-4 to TRBJ2-5, with TRBD1 identical over 9 bases. Germline V gene data show CDR1 as SGHNT and CDR2 as YYREEE (reference sequence). This CDR3 spans 15 amino acids. V gave up 2 bases and J gave up 5 bases; unmatched junction bases: 7. CDR3 nucleotides: TGTGCCAGCAGCTTTGGAGGACAGGGGACCGAGACCCAGTACTTC. Translating gives CASSFGGQGTETQYF.

This clone appeared a single time. V usage is TRBV7-3 and J usage is TRBJ2-7; 8 bases are shared with TRBD2. Per germline, CDR1 SGHTA and CDR2 FQGTGA. This CDR3 has 16 amino acids. Trimming cost V 3 bases and J 6 bases; bases outside gene matches: 13. The CDR3 DNA reads TGTGCCAGCAGCTTGTCACCGGGACTAGTATCAGGCGAGCAGTACTTC. Translating gives CASSLSPGLVSGEQYF.

The J gene is TRBJ1-2, the V gene TRBV29-1; D ambiguous. This CDR3 has 10 residues. The germline V and J ends were trimmed by 7 bases and 6 bases, with 9 bases remaining between them. The germline V gene encodes CDR1 SQVTM and CDR2 ANQGSEA. The CDR3 here is CSAGIDGYTF. CDR3 nucleotide sequence: TGCAGCGCCGGGATCGATGGCTACACCTTC.

The rearrangement joins TRBV18 to TRBJ1-2; D is ambiguous. The CDR3 spans 13 residues. V shed 6 bases and J shed 2 bases, with 10 bases lying between them. Germline V lookup: CDR1 KGHSH, CDR2 LQKENI. The CDR3 sequence: CASSVDGNYGYTF. The DNA for the CDR3 is TGTGCCAGCTCCGTAGACGGGAACTATGGCTACACCTTC.

The genes are TRBV15 and TRBJ2-6; 7 positions match TRBD1. V was pared by 8 bases and J by 0 bases, with 4 bases of the junction left unmatched. Germline CDR1 and CDR2: LNHNV and YYDKDF (reference sequence). The CDR3 contains 15 residues. The CDR3 coding sequence is TGTGCCACCCGGGACAGAAGCTCTGGGGCCAACGTCCTGACTTTC. It specifies CATRDRSSGANVLTF.

The V call is TRBV13, the J call TRBJ1-2; possibly TRBD1 for D (6 bases). Germline V gene data show CDR1 as PRHDT and CDR2 as FYEKMQ (reference sequence). V was cut by 4 bases and J by 8 bases, with 23 bases left in between. The CDR3 totals 16 residues. CDR3 residues: CASSSTPVNRDWGYTF. In nucleotides, the CDR3 is TGTGCCAGCAGCTCTACGCCCGTCAACAGGGATTGGGGCTACACCTTC.

The V call is TRBV21-1, the J call TRBJ1-1. TRBV21-1 is deemed a pseudogene. The CDR3 loop spans 13 amino acids. DNA for the CDR3: TGTGCCAGCAGCCTGGGAGAGAACACTGAAGCTTTCTTT. Amino acids: CASSLGENTEAFF.

This chain uses TRBV19 with TRBJ1-5; D may be TRBD1 (5 bases). The V gene lost 7 bases and the J gene lost 1 base, with 17 bases spanning the gap. The CDR3 sequence is 16 residues long. Germline V gene sequence: CDR1 LNHDA, CDR2 SQIVND (reference sequence). CDR3 protein: CASTTTEGLSNQPQHF. CDR3 nucleotides: TGTGCCAGTACCACCACGGAGGGGTTGAGCAATCAGCCCCAGCATTTT.

The rearrangement uses TRBV18 and TRBJ1-3; 7 bases line up with TRBD1. The CDR3 has 17 residues. Germline-derived CDR1 and CDR2 are KGHSH and LQKENI. J lost 8 bases, V lost 3 bases, and 16 bases had no gene match. The CDR3 sequence is CASSPVPDRTGSDTIYF. CDR3 coding DNA: TGTGCCAGCTCACCCGTTCCGGACAGGACGGGATCGGACACCATATATTTT.

The gene calls are TRBV15 and TRBJ1-1, with D uncertain. With 7 bases removed from V and 0 bases from J, the gap between germline ends came to 9 bases. The CDR3 is 13 amino acids. Per the germline V gene, CDR1 is LNHNV and CDR2 is YYDKDF (reference sequence). The CDR3: CATMVRMNTEAFF. Written as DNA, the CDR3 is TGTGCCACCATGGTCAGGATGAACACTGAAGCTTTCTTT. Drawing the rest from reference TRBV15 and TRBJ1-1, the complete variable domain is DAMVIQNPRYQVTQFGKPVTLSCSQTLNHNVMYWYQQKSSQAPKLLFHYYDKDFNNEADTPDNFQSRRPNTSFCFLDIRSPGLGDTAMYLCATMVRMNTEAFFGQGTRLTVV.

This chain uses TRBV15 with TRBJ2-7, with 7 bases matching TRBD1. Germline trimming cut 0 bases from V and 2 bases from J; bases unmatched to any gene: 4. This CDR3 comprises 15 residues. The V gene's germline CDR1 is LNHNV and CDR2 YYDKDF (reference sequence). CDR3 nucleotides: TGTGCCACCAGCAGAGAGACAGGGAGTGCCTACGAGCAGTACTTC. It encodes CATSRETGSAYEQYF.

The chain couples TRBV7-8 to TRBJ1-2; 10 nucleotides line up with TRBD1. V was pared by 5 bases and J by 2 bases, with 8 bases of the junction left unmatched. CDR1 SGHVS and CDR2 FQNEAQ come from the germline V gene. This CDR3 is 16 amino acids long. The CDR3 sequence is CASSVRQGALNYGYTF. The CDR3, as DNA: TGTGCCAGCAGCGTCCGACAGGGGGCACTCAACTATGGCTACACCTTC. The entire variable domain, with the rest obtained from reference TRBV7-8 and TRBJ1-2, is as follows: GAGVSQSPRYKVAKRGQDVALRCDPISGHVSLFWYQQALGQGPEFLTYFQNEAQLDKSGLPSDRFFAERPEGSVSTLKIQRTQQEDSAVYLCASSVRQGALNYGYTFGSGTRLTVV.

V is TRBV11-2 and J is TRBJ1-3; D gene unclear. Trimming left V 5 bases short and J 0 bases short, with 11 bases between. The CDR3 is made up of 15 amino acids. Germline CDR1 is SGHAT and CDR2 is FQNNGV. CDR3 residues: CASSPDGISGNTIYF. CDR3 DNA sequence: TGTGCCAGCAGCCCGGACGGGATCTCTGGAAACACCATATATTTT.

V is TRBV9 and J is TRBJ2-1; weak D call: TRBD2 (6 bases). V was trimmed by 4 bases and J by 7 bases, leaving 21 bases between them. Germline V CDR1 and CDR2: SGDLS, YYNGEE. The CDR3 consists of 16 residues. The CDR3 reads CASSLAGAGAGNEQFF. The CDR3 DNA is TGTGCCAGCAGCCTCGCTGGAGCGGGCGCTGGTAATGAGCAGTTCTTC.

V is TRBV3-1 (or the pseudogene TRBV3-2) and J is TRBJ1-3; D unresolved. The CDR3 has 15 residues. With 3 bases removed from V and 0 bases from J, the gap between germline ends came to 9 bases. Germline V lookup: CDR1 LGHDT, CDR2 YNNKEL (reference sequence). Written as DNA, the CDR3 is TGTGCCAGCAGCCACCTGTTGAGCTCTGGAAACACCATATATTTT. It translates to CASSHLLSSGNTIYF.

V usage is TRBV25-1 and J usage is TRBJ2-7; a weak D match, TRBD1 (5 bases). The CDR3 sequence is 14 residues long. The ends were cut back, 2 bases at V and 5 bases at J, with 13 bases in the middle. Germline loops: CDR1 MGHDK, CDR2 SYGVNS. CDR3 residues: CASSERAGLDEQYF. In DNA form, the CDR3 reads TGTGCCAGCAGTGAAAGAGCAGGGTTGGACGAGCAGTACTTC.

This clone is a singleton in its sample. The genes are TRBV30 and TRBJ2-2; unclear D gene. The CDR3 totals 16 residues. CDR1 and CDR2 from the germline V gene are GTSNPN and SVGIG (reference sequence). V gave up 3 bases and J gave up 3 bases, with 17 bases separating them. CDR3 DNA sequence: TGTGCCTGGAGATGGAATTCTAGGTCTTACACCGGGGAGCTGTTTTTT. This translates into CAWRWNSRSYTGELFF.

J is TRBJ2-3 and V is TRBV11-3; the D gene is possibly TRBD2 (6 bases). CDR3 length equals 15 residues. Germline V gene lookup returns CDR1 SGHNT and CDR2 YENEEA. V lost 1 base to trimming and J lost 4 bases, with 12 bases between them. This CDR3 is CASSLGGGDADTQYF. The CDR3 DNA is TGTGCCAGCAGCTTAGGTGGCGGGGATGCAGATACGCAGTATTTT.

The rearrangement uses TRBV24-1 and TRBJ1-2; TRBD1 is a possible D gene (5 bases). This CDR3 spans 14 amino acids. CDR1 is KGHDR and CDR2 is SFDVKD in the germline V gene. The germline V and J ends were trimmed by 1 base and 7 bases, with 12 bases remaining between them. The CDR3, as DNA: TGTGCCACCAGTGATTTCCCCAGGGAGGGTGGCTACACCTTC. Residues: CATSDFPREGGYTF.

This rearrangement joins TRBV6-5 to TRBJ1-1, with D possibly being TRBD1 (5 bases). Trimming took off 5 bases at V and 8 bases at J, with 15 bases between the two ends. The germline V gene has CDR1 MNHEY and CDR2 SVGAGI. The CDR3 is 13 amino acids. The CDR3 spells CASSPLGQSEAFF. Here the CDR3 DNA reads TGTGCCAGCAGTCCATTGGGGCAGTCAGAAGCTTTCTTT.

V is TRBV5-1 and J is TRBJ2-3, with a possible D match to TRBD1 (6 bases). Germline CDR1 is SGHRS and CDR2 is YFSETQ. The CDR3 is 15 amino acids. With 0 bases removed from V and 4 bases from J, the gap between germline ends came to 12 bases. The CDR3 bases are TGCGCCAGCAGCTTGGAGTGGGGGCTGGCAGATACGCAGTATTTT. Translating it yields CASSLEWGLADTQYF. Full variable domain (outside the CDR3, taken from reference TRBV5-1 and TRBJ2-3): KAGVTQTPRYLIKTRGQQVTLSCSPISGHRSVSWYQQTPGQGLQFLFEYFSETQRNKGNFPGRFSGRQFSNSRSEMNVSTLELGDSALYLCASSLEWGLADTQYFGPGTRLTVL.

The chain is built from TRBV6-5 and TRBJ1-2; 10 nucleotides align to TRBD1. Germline lookup yields CDR1 MNHEY and CDR2 SVGAGI. The trim removed 8 bases at V and 6 bases at J, leaving 9 bases unmatched. The CDR3 consists of 14 residues. The CDR3 region has the DNA TGTGCCAGCTCCTTGGGACAGGGGTTGGATGGCTACACCTTC. It codes for CASSLGQGLDGYTF.

This clone was seen just once. The chain couples TRBV3-1 (or the pseudogene TRBV3-2) to TRBJ1-5; 9 bases fit TRBD1. The CDR3 totals 21 residues. The germline V gene encodes CDR1 LGHDT and CDR2 YNNKEL (reference sequence). The junction had 21 bases not matched to a gene; V was cut back by 4 bases and J by 2 bases. The chain's CDR3 is CASSPTFKRDRVPWGNQPQHF. CDR3 sequence (DNA): TGTGCCAGCAGCCCGACTTTTAAGCGGGACAGGGTTCCCTGGGGCAATCAGCCCCAGCATTTT.

This clone was recorded once. CDR3 amino acids: CASGGQGNEKLFF. The CDR3 DNA reads TGTGCCAGTGGGGGACAGGGTAATGAAAAACTGTTTTTT. J is TRBJ1-4 and V is TRBV28, with 9 bases lining up with TRBD1. Trimming took 9 bases from V and 4 from J; bases not matched to a gene: 3. This CDR3 has 13 amino acids. Germline values: CDR1 MDHEN, CDR2 SYDVKM.